Listed below are T cell receptor beta chains from one sample, sequenced in a study of T cell repertoires in cytomegalovirus infection. TCRdb ran MiXCR on the reads and lists one entry per CDR3 protein. The data show about 700,000 distinct CDR3 sequences, about 30% seen once. These receptors' targets are unknown. This specimen was cultured PBMCs, taken from culture after CMV antigen stimulation. The origin of the receptors is a human donor in good health (CMV status not recorded). Some clones in this sample may be carry-over from other donors' samples. The CDR3 runs from the conserved cysteine through the conserved F or W. A D gene is named only where the DNA matches it firmly. Clone size is stated in some rows and not others, as once, few, many or a class when expanded.

.	.	TRBV28	TRBJ1-2	CASSSTSPEANYGYTF	TGTGCCAGCAGTTCGACAAGTCCCGAGGCTAACTATGGCTACACCTTC
TRBD1	.	TRBV3-1	TRBJ1-1	CASSQRPGTGVTEAFF	TGTGCCAGCAGCCAGAGACCTGGGACAGGGGTGACTGAAGCTTTCTTT
TRBD1	.	TRBV20-1	TRBJ2-7	CSALDRGLPYEQYF	TGCAGTGCCCTGGACAGGGGGCTACCCTACGAGCAGTACTTC
.	.	TRBV5-1	TRBJ2-5	CASRGLRGLETQYF	TGCGCCAGCAGAGGCTTACGGGGGCTTGAGACCCAGTACTTC
.	.	TRBV20-1	TRBJ2-5	CSATWEKTQYF	TGCAGTGCTACATGGGAGAAGACCCAGTACTTC
.	.	TRBV11-2	TRBJ2-7	CASSSVRSRPYEQYF	TGTGCCAGCAGCTCCGTGAGGAGCCGTCCCTACGAGCAGTACTTC
.	.	TRBV7-4	TRBJ2-4	CASSLTGGRNIQYF	TGTGCCAGCAGCTTGACCGGGGGTAGGAACATTCAGTACTTC
.	many	TRBV7-8	TRBJ1-2	CASSLSGTGPYGYTF	TGTGCCAGCAGCTTATCCGGGACCGGGCCCTATGGCTACACCTTC
TRBD1	.	TRBV12-3/TRBV12-4	TRBJ1-1	CASSLGQVDTEAFF	TGTGCCAGCAGTTTGGGACAGGTGGACACTGAAGCTTTCTTT
.	many	TRBV7-2	TRBJ2-5	CASSPQGYGETQYF	TGTGCCAGCAGCCCCCAGGGTTATGGTGAGACCCAGTACTTC
TRBD1	many	TRBV7-4	TRBJ1-4	CASSFRGQGLFF	TGTGCCAGCAGCTTTCGGGGACAGGGACTGTTTTTT
TRBD1	.	TRBV7-9	TRBJ2-3	CASSSPSSGGSVDTQYF	TGTGCCAGCAGCTCACCATCCTCAGGGGGTAGTGTAGATACGCAGTATTTT
.	.	TRBV29-1	TRBJ2-1	CSVLQGPGDEQFF	TGCAGCGTCCTACAGGGGCCGGGGGATGAGCAGTTCTTC
.	many	TRBV7-8	TRBJ1-5	CASSRGGQPQHF	TGTGCCAGCAGCCGAGGGGGTCAGCCCCAGCATTTT
.	.	TRBV2	TRBJ1-6	CASSEAGQQILHF	TGTGCCAGCAGTGAAGCGGGGCAACAGATCCTCCACTTT
.	.	TRBV20-1	TRBJ1-1	CSASVGPVVSGAFF	TGCAGTGCTTCCGTGGGACCGGTCGTATCAGGGGCTTTCTTT
.	.	TRBV11-2	TRBJ2-5	CASSKGGETQYF	TGTGCCAGCAGCAAAGGTGGAGAGACCCAGTACTTC
.	.	TRBV12-3/TRBV12-4	TRBJ2-2	CASSSRGELFF	TGTGCCAGCAGTTCCCGCGGGGAGCTGTTTTTT
TRBD2	.	TRBV7-2	TRBJ2-5	CASSLYPRGSGETQYF	TGTGCCAGCAGCTTATATCCCCGCGGGAGTGGAGAGACCCAGTACTTC
.	few	TRBV7-6	TRBJ2-5	CASSLVTGTQYF	TGTGCCAGCAGCTTAGTTACCGGGACCCAGTACTTC
.	.	TRBV7-9	TRBJ1-1	CASSHSQVAIHNEAFF	TGTGCCAGCAGCCATTCGCAGGTCGCTATCCATAATGAAGCTTTCTTT
.	once	TRBV20-1	TRBJ1-1	CSGARSGSNEAFF	TGCAGTGGTGCCCGATCGGGAAGTAATGAAGCTTTCTTT
.	few	TRBV6-1	TRBJ2-7	CATTGAGESISYEQYF	TGTGCGACCACCGGGGCGGGCGAGTCCATCTCCTACGAGCAGTACTTC
TRBD1	.	TRBV5-6	TRBJ2-2	CASSLGGTGFVGKLFF	TGTGCCAGCAGCTTGGGGGGGACAGGGTTCGTCGGGAAGCTGTTTTTT
.	few	TRBV3-1	TRBJ2-1	CASSQGVTYNEQFF	TGTGCCAGCAGCCAGGGAGTCACCTACAATGAGCAGTTCTTC
.	.	TRBV4-3	TRBJ1-1	CASSGSGLNTEAFF	TGCGCCAGCAGCGGTAGTGGGTTGAACACTGAAGCTTTCTTT
.	many	TRBV7-8	TRBJ2-5	CASSFQGRGQETQYF	TGTGCCAGCAGCTTCCAGGGGCGGGGGCAAGAGACCCAGTACTTC
.	.	TRBV20-1	TRBJ2-5	CSALPGWGETQYF	TGCAGTGCTCTGCCTGGTTGGGGAGAGACCCAGTACTTC
TRBD2	.	TRBV3-1	TRBJ2-1	CASSPGVAGGPLNEQFF	TGTGCCAGCAGCCCTGGGGTGGCGGGGGGGCCCCTGAATGAGCAGTTCTTC
.	few	TRBV5-6	TRBJ1-5	CASSFQGYITSNQPQHF	TGTGCCAGCAGCTTCCAGGGTTATATTACTAGCAATCAGCCCCAGCATTTT
TRBD2	few	TRBV4-3	TRBJ2-1	CASSQVDSGRSEQFF	TGCGCCAGCAGCCAAGTTGATAGCGGGAGGTCTGAGCAGTTCTTC
TRBD2	.	TRBV27	TRBJ2-1	CASSLRLAGGPYNEQFF	TGTGCCAGCAGTTTACGGCTAGCGGGAGGTCCCTACAATGAGCAGTTCTTC
TRBD2	few	TRBV19	TRBJ2-1	CASSDDGGAGEQFF	TGTGCCAGTAGTGATGACGGGGGGGCAGGTGAGCAGTTCTTC
.	.	TRBV28	TRBJ1-2	CASTPWRLYGYTF	TGTGCCAGCACCCCGTGGAGGCTCTATGGCTACACCTTC
.	few	TRBV19	TRBJ1-5	CASHRVGNSGQPQHF	TGTGCCAGTCATCGCGTTGGAAATAGTGGTCAGCCCCAGCATTTT
.	.	TRBV27	TRBJ1-4	CASSFLRDATNEKLFF	TGTGCCAGCAGTTTCCTCAGGGATGCAACTAATGAAAAACTGTTTTTT
.	.	TRBV7-2	TRBJ1-1	CASSPLGRVGTEAFF	TGTGCCAGCAGCCCACTCGGCAGGGTGGGGACTGAAGCTTTCTTT
.	.	TRBV7-2	TRBJ1-5	CASSLESVDSNQPQHF	TGTGCCAGCAGCTTAGAATCCGTAGATAGCAATCAGCCCCAGCATTTT
.	.	TRBV27	TRBJ1-6	CASSSYLRGGGVVDSPLHF	TGTGCCAGCAGTTCGTACCTCCGGGGCGGAGGAGTGGTTGATTCACCCCTCCACTTT
.	few	TRBV20-1	TRBJ1-2	CSAGRPYGYTF	TGCAGTGCCGGGAGGCCTTATGGCTACACCTTC
TRBD2	.	TRBV14	TRBJ2-7	CASSQGLTSGSSEQYF	TGTGCCAGCAGCCAAGGTCTGACTAGCGGGAGCTCCGAGCAGTACTTC